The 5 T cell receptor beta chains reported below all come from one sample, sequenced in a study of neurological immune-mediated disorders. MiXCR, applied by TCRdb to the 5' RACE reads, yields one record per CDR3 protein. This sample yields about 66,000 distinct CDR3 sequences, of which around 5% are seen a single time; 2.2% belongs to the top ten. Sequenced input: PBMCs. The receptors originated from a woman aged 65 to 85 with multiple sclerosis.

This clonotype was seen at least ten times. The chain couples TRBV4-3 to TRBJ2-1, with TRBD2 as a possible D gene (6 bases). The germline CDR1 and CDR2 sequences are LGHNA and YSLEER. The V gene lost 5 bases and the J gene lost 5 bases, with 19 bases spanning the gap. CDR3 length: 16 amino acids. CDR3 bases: TGCGCCAGCAGCGCGGGGCCTCGGGCGAGGGACAATGAGCAGTTCTTC. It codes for CASSAGPRARDNEQFF.

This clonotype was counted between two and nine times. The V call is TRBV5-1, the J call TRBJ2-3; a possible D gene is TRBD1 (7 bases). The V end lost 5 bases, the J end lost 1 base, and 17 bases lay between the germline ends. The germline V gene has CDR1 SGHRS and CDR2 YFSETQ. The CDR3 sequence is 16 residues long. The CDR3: CASRGSTGEGTDTQYF. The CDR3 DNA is TGCGCCAGCAGGGGGAGTACAGGGGAGGGCACAGATACGCAGTATTTT.

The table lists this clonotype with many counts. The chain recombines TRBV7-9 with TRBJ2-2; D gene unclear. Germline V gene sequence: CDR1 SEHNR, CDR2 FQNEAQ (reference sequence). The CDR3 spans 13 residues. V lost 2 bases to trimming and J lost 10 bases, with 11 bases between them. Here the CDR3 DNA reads TGTGCCAGCAGCTTACCTCGACCCGTGGAGCTGTTTTTT. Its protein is CASSLPRPVELFF.

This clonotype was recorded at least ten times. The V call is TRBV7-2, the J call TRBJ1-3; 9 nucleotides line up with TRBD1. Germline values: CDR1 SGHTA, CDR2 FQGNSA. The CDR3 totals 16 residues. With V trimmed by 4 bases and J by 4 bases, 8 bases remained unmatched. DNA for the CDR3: TGTGCCAGCAGCTCACAGGGGGCGCTAGGAGGAAACACCATATATTTT. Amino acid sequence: CASSSQGALGGNTIYF.

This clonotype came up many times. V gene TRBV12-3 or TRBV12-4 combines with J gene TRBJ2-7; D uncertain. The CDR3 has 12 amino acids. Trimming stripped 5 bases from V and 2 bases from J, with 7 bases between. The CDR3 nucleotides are TGTGCCAGCAGTGTCGATACCTACGAGCAGTACTTC. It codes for CASSVDTYEQYF.